The 6 T cell receptor beta chains listed next were all sequenced from one sample in a study of OX40 agonist ivuxolimab in advanced cancers. Here immunoSEQ multiplex PCR was the method, and the copy in TCRdb shows in-frame clones only, minus some. The data hold 150,000 to 190,000 clones, with 85% to 95% observed a single time. Sample: CD4+ or CD8+ T cells sorted from blood, taken in a trial of the OX40 agonist ivuxolimab. The receptors were gathered from an adult with an advanced solid tumor such as melanoma, head and neck, liver or kidney cancer.

The CDR3 sequence is CASSLTGTTEAFF. CDR3 nucleotides: TGTGCCAGCAGCTTAACAGGGACCACTGAAGCTTTCTTT. The chain joins TRBV7-9 to TRBJ1-1; possible D gene TRBD1, 6 bases. V lost 2 bases to trimming and J lost 4 bases, with 8 bases between them. The CDR3 runs 13 residues. Germline V gene lookup returns CDR1 SEHNR and CDR2 FQNEAQ (reference sequence).

The chain links TRBV5-8 to TRBJ1-1, with D possibly being TRBD1 (5 bases). Germline V lookup: CDR1 SGHTS, CDR2 YDEGEE. There are 13 residues in the CDR3. The V end lost 4 bases, the J end lost 2 bases, and 9 bases lay between the germline ends. The CDR3 bases are TGTGCCAGCAGCCGGGGCATAAACACTGAAGCTTTCTTT. Amino acid sequence: CASSRGINTEAFF.

The rearrangement uses TRBV19 and TRBJ1-1; 7 bases fit TRBD1. With 7 bases clipped from V and 0 bases from J, the junction kept 17 bases outside the gene matches. CDR3 length equals 18 residues. The germline V gene encodes CDR1 LNHDA and CDR2 SQIVND (reference sequence). The CDR3 loop is CASKQYHSGTAMNTEAFF. In DNA, the CDR3 is TGTGCCAGTAAACAGTATCATTCCGGGACAGCGATGAACACTGAAGCTTTCTTT.

For the CDR3, the DNA is TGTGCCAGCAGTGTATGGGGAGACACTGAAGCTTTCTTT. Its translation: CASSVWGDTEAFF. The chain has TRBV6-1 and TRBJ1-1, with no clear D. Germline assignment: CDR1 MNHNS and CDR2 SASEGT. The CDR3 runs to 13 residues. V lost 4 bases and J lost 3, with 9 bases in between.

V is TRBV4-2 and J is TRBJ2-1; TRBD2 matches 10 bases. Trimming at V came to 5 bases and at J to 4 bases, leaving 8 bases not matched to a gene. The CDR3 sequence is 16 residues long. CDR1 LGHNA and CDR2 YNFKEQ come from the germline V gene. CDR3 in DNA: TGTGCCAGCAGCGCACCAGGACTAGCGGTATACAATGAGCAGTTCTTC. Its translation: CASSAPGLAVYNEQFF.

This rearrangement joins TRBV7-8 to TRBJ2-5; D not certain. Deletions cut 4 bases from V and 5 bases from J, with 2 bases between. The germline V gene has CDR1 SGHVS and CDR2 FQNEAQ. The CDR3 has 10 residues. CDR3 DNA sequence: TGTGCCAGCAGCTCCGAGACCCAGTACTTC. It specifies CASSSETQYF. The entire variable domain, with the rest obtained from reference TRBV7-8 and TRBJ2-5, is as follows: GAGVSQSPRYKVAKRGQDVALRCDPISGHVSLFWYQQALGQGPEFLTYFQNEAQLDKSGLPSDRFFAERPEGSVSTLKIQRTQQEDSAVYLCASSSETQYFGPGTRLLVL.